Included here is one TCR beta chain sequence, with context. No cognate antigen has been identified for it. Read coverage stops 3 residues before the CDR3 terminus; the germline J gene supplies the remainder. Inclusive of the bounding cysteine and phenylalanine, the CDR3 is 14 residues long. The DNA covers only part of the CDR3, 33 bases in frame from base 1. CDR1 ENHRY and CDR2 SYGVKD are derived from the germline V gene. V is clipped by 7 bases and J by 0 bases, and the sequence between their germline boundaries is 10 bases long. Every participant had a single incident cervical HPV16 infection, and women with prevalent HPV16 infections were excluded. Cervical HPV DNA was detected with MY09/MY11 PCR, and genotyping was done with dot-blot hybridization. Fifteen mL of heparinized blood were centrifuged, and the buffy coat was split into aliquots, frozen at -30 degrees C, and then kept at -80 degrees C. Genomic DNA was extracted from buffy coat specimens using QIAGEN kits.

The immunoSEQ assay used multiplex PCR to amplify TCR beta CDR3 regions from an average of approximately 1,100 ng of genomic DNA per sample. Primer bias was corrected in the assay by using a complete synthetic TCR repertoire to establish an amplification baseline. The amplicons were sequenced using the Illumina platform. Per the authors' processing: Sequences were error-corrected by clustering with frequency ratios and a modified nearest-neighbor algorithm, then analyzed in the immunoSEQ Analyzer with IMGT gene definitions. At each rarefaction depth, TCR richness and evenness were averaged over 20 rarefaction repeats, and samples with fewer sequences than the depth were excluded. Wilcoxon rank sum tests with FDR correction were used to compare V, D and J gene relative abundances between the groups. In the blinded duplicates, the intraclass correlation was nearly 96% for TCR richness and averaged about 80% across 66 gene segments. TCRdb limited this immuneACCESS table to in-frame rearrangements with V and J called. A share of clones is missing; checked studies link under half to unresolved V genes, and the rest is unexplained. V, J and clone size are those of that table, while D and trimming were read from the DNA. The table for this sample records roughly 36,000 clones. The top ten clonotypes cover less than 8.5% of the sample.

The source of the sample is a study of T cells in women clearing cervical HPV infection (dated by TCRdb to the late 2010s). The study in broad terms: Cases were some 24 women with histologically confirmed HPV16-related CIN3 or worse, including 2 invasive cancers. Controls were some 26 women whose single incident HPV16 infection cleared within 12 months without precancer or cancer developing. Case blood was taken at the visit when the lesion was first identified, whereas control blood was taken when infection was no longer detected. For cases, a median interval of 149 days, with an interquartile range of roughly 80 to 200 days, was observed between lesion detection and blood sampling. Since only a few of the women had HLA typing available, the possibility that HLA type was acting as a confounder could not be ruled out. The exploratory proof-of-principle case-control study was nested within the Guanacaste HPV Natural History Study in Costa Rica and compared TCR repertoires across cervical HPV16 outcomes. Cases and controls were matched on year of sample collection and on age within five years. Cases had a median age of approximately 35 years and controls had a median age of 38, with no significant differences in baseline characteristics. In the parent cohort, 8,500 to 12,000 women aged 18 or older were enrolled in Guanacaste, Costa Rica, during about 1992 to 1994 and were followed for 7 to 8 years. As quality controls, five blinded duplicates were added to each group, bringing the total to approximately 60 samples made up of 50 or so participants and about ten replicates.

Broad study findings and their caveats: Lower TRBV6-7 relative abundance was observed in cases than in controls (around 0.1% versus 0.15%; Bonferroni P = 0.0008). By combining richness with V gene abundances, random forest classifiers separated cases from controls with an estimated AUC of 0.83. T-cell numbers per sample were unknown, so richness differences could reflect varying T-cell content rather than repertoire biology. Because of the cross-sectional design, the study could not determine whether the associations came before infection or resulted from infection, and neither effector/memory subsets nor HPV-specific T cells were isolated. Significantly higher TCR repertoire richness was observed in CIN3+ cases than in controls across sequencing depths, whereas no difference in evenness was found.

The clonotype originates from a woman between 18 and 75 years old with a cervical HPV16 infection that either progressed to CIN3+ or cleared (not recorded which). The specimen sequenced was blood buffy coat. The sequence joins TRBV10-3 to TRBJ2-1; no D gene call is confident. The CDR3 in this case is CAINSDSSYNEQFF. Partial CDR3 DNA: TGTGCCATCAACAGTGATAGCTCCTACAATGAG.